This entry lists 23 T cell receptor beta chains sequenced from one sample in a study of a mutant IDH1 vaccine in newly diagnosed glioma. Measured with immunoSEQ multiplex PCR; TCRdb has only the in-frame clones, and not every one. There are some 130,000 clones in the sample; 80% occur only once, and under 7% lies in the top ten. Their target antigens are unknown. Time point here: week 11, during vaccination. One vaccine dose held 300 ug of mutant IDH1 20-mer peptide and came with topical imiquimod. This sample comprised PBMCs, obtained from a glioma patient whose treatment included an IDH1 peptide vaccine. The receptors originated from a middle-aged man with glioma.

The CDR3 loop is CASSKTGTGGSGANVLTF. In nucleotides, the CDR3 is TGTGCCAGCAGCAAGACCGGGACAGGGGGATCTGGGGCCAACGTCCTGACTTTC. This rearrangement joins TRBV2 to TRBJ2-6; TRBD1 matches 11 bases. J gave up 1 base and V 6 bases, and 8 bases lay outside the gene matches. CDR1 is SNHLY and CDR2 is FYNNEI in the germline V gene. This CDR3 is 18 amino acids long.

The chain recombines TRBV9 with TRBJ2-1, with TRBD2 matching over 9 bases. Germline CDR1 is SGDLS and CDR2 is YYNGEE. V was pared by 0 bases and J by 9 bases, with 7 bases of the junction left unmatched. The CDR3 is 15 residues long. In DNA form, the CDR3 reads TGTGCCAGCAGCGTAGATGTTACAGCGGGGGGTGAGCAGTTCTTC. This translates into CASSVDVTAGGEQFF. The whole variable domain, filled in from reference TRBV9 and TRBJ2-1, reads DSGVTQTPKHLITATGQRVTLRCSPRSGDLSVYWYQQSLDQGLQFLIQYYNGEERAKGNILERFSAQQFPDLHSELNLSSLELGDSALYFCASSVDVTAGGEQFFGPGTRLTVL.

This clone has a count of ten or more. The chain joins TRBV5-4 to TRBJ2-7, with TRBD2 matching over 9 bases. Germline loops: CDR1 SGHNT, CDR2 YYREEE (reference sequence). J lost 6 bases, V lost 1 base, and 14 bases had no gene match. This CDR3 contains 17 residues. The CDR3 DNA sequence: TGTGCCAGCAGCTTGATTGGGACCCTAGCGGGGTTTGGCGAGCAGTACTTC. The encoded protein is CASSLIGTLAGFGEQYF.

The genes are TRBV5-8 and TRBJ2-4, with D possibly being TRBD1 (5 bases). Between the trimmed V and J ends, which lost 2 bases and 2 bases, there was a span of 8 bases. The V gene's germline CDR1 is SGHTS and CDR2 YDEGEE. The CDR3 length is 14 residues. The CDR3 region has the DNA TGTGCCAGCAGCTTTAGGGGATCCAAAAACATTCAGTACTTC. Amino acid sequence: CASSFRGSKNIQYF.

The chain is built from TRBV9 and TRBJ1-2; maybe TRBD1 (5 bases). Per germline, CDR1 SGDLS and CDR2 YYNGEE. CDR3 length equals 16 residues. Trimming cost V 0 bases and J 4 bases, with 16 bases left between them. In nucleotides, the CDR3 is TGTGCCAGCAGCGTAGGAAACTGGGTCGGGGGCTATGGCTACACCTTC. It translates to CASSVGNWVGGYGYTF.

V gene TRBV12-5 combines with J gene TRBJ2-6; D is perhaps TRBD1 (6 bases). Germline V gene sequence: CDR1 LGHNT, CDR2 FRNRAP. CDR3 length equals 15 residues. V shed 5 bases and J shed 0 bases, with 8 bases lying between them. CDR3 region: CASGPDSSGANVLTF. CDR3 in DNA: TGTGCTAGTGGTCCGGACAGCTCTGGGGCCAACGTCCTGACTTTC. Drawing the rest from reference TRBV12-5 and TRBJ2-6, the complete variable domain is DARVTQTPRHKVTEMGQEVTMRCQPILGHNTVFWYRQTMMQGLELLAYFRNRAPLDDSGMPKDRFSAEMPDATLATLKIQPSEPRDSAVYFCASGPDSSGANVLTFGAGSRLTVL.

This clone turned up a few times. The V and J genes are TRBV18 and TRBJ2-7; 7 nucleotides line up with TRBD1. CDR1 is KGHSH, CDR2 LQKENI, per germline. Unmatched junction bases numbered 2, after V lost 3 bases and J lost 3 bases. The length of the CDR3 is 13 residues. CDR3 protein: CASSPGQSYEQYF. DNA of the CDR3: TGTGCCAGCTCACCGGGACAGAGCTACGAGCAGTACTTC.

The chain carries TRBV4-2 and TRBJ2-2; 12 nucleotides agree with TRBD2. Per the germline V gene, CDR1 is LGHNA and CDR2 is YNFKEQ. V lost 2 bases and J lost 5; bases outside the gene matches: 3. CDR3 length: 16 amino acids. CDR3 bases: TGTGCCAGCAGCCAACATCTAGCGGGGGGGACCGGGGAGCTGTTTTTT. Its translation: CASSQHLAGGTGELFF.

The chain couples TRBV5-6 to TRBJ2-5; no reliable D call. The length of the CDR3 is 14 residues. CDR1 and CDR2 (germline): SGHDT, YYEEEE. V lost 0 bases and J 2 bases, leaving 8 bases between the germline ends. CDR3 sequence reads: CASSLDVRQETQYF. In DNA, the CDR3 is TGTGCCAGCAGCTTGGACGTGAGGCAAGAGACCCAGTACTTC. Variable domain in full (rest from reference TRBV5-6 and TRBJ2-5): DAGVTQSPTHLIKTRGQQVTLRCSPKSGHDTVSWYQQALGQGPQFIFQYYEEEERQRGNFPDRFSGHQFPNYSSELNVNALLLGDSALYLCASSLDVRQETQYFGPGTRLLVL.

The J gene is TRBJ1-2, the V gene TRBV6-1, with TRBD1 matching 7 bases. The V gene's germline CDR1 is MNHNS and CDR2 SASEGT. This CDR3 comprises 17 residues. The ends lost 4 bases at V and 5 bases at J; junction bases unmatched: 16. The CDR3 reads CASSALRTGLFPYGYTF. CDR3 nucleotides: TGTGCCAGCAGTGCCCTTCGGACAGGCCTTTTCCCATATGGCTACACCTTC.

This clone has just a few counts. This chain's CDR3 is CATSIGENTEAFF. CDR3 coding DNA: TGTGCCACCAGCATAGGAGAGAACACTGAAGCTTTCTTT. This chain links TRBV15 with TRBJ1-1, with D unresolved. The V and J ends lost 4 bases and 1 base respectively, with 7 bases between them. The germline V gene encodes CDR1 LNHNV and CDR2 YYDKDF (reference sequence). There are 13 residues in the CDR3.

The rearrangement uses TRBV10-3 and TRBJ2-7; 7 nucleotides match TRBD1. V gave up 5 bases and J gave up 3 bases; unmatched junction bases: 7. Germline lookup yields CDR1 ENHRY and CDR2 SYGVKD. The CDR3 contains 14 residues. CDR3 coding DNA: TGTGCCATCAGTTTAGACAGGGTCATCTACGAGCAGTACTTC. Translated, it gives CAISLDRVIYEQYF.

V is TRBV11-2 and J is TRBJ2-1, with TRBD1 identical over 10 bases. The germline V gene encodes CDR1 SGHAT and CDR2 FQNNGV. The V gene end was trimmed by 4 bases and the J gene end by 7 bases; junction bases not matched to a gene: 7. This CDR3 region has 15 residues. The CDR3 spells CASSSGTGARNEQFF. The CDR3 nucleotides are TGTGCCAGCAGCTCAGGGACAGGGGCGAGGAATGAGCAGTTCTTC. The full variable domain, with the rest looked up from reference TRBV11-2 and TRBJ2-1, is EAGVAQSPRYKIIEKRQSVAFWCNPISGHATLYWYQQILGQGPKLLIQFQNNGVVDDSQLPKDRFSAERLKGVDSTLKIQPAKLEDSAVYLCASSSGTGARNEQFFGPGTRLTVL.

CDR3 bases: TGCAGCGTTGTAGGTGAACCTGGCTACACCTTC. It codes for CSVVGEPGYTF. This chain connects TRBV29-1 to TRBJ1-2; D gene uncertain. With 4 bases removed from V and 7 bases from J, the gap between germline ends came to 10 bases. CDR1 is SQVTM and CDR2 is ANQGSEA in the germline V gene. The CDR3 length is 11 residues. Full variable domain (missing parts from reference TRBV29-1 and TRBJ1-2): SAVISQKPSRDICQRGTSLTIQCQVDSQVTMMFWYRQQPGQSLTLIATANQGSEATYESGFVIDKFPISRPNLTFSTLTVSNMSPEDSSIYLCSVVGEPGYTFGSGTRLTVV.

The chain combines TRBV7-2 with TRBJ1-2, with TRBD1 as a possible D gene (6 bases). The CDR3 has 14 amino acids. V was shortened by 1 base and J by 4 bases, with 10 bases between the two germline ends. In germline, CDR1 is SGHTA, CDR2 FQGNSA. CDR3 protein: CASSLDGQPYGYTF. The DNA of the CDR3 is TGTGCCAGCAGCTTAGATGGACAGCCCTATGGCTACACCTTC.

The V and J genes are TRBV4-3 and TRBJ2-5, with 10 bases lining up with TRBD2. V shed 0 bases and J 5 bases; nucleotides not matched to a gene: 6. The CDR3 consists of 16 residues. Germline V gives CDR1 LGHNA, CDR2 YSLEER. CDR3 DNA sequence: TGCGCCAGCAGCCAAGATTCTAGCGGGAGTGGGGAGACCCAGTACTTC. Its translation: CASSQDSSGSGETQYF.

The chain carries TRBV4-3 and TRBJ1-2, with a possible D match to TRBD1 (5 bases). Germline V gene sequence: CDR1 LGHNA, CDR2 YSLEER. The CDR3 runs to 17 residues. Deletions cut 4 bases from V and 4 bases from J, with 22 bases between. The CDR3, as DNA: TGCGCCAGCAGCCGGCATACCTCAGGGCGCCCCCCCTATGGCTACACCTTC. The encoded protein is CASSRHTSGRPPYGYTF.

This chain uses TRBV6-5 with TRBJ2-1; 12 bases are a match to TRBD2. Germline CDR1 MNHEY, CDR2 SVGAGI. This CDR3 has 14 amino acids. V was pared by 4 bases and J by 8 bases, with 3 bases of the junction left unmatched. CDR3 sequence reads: CASSSSGGADEQFF. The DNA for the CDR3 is TGTGCCAGCAGTTCTAGCGGGGGGGCTGATGAGCAGTTCTTC.

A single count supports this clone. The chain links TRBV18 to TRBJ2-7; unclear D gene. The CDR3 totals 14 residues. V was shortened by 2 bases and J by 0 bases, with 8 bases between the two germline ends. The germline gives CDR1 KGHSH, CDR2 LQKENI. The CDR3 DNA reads TGTGCCAGCTCACCAGTGGTGAACTCCTACGAGCAGTACTTC. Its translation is CASSPVVNSYEQYF.

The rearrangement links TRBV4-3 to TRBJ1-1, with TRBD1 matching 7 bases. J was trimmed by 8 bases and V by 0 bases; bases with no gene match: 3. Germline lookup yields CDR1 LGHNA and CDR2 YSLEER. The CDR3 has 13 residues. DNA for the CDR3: TGCGCCAGCAGCCAAGATGGGACAGTCGAAGCTTTCTTT. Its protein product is CASSQDGTVEAFF.

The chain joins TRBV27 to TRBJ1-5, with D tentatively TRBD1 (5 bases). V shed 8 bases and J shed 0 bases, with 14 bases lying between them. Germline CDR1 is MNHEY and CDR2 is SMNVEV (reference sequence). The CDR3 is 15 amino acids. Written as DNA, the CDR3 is TGTGCCAGCCTGGACCGAAGGGGTAGCAATCAGCCCCAGCATTTT. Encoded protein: CASLDRRGSNQPQHF.

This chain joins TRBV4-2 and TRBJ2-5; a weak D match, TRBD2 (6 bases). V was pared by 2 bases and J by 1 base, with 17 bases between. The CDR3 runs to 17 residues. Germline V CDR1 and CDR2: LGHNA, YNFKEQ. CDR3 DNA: TGTGCCAGCAGCCAACCGCGTGCAGCGGGCGGCCAAGAGACCCAGTACTTC. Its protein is CASSQPRAAGGQETQYF.

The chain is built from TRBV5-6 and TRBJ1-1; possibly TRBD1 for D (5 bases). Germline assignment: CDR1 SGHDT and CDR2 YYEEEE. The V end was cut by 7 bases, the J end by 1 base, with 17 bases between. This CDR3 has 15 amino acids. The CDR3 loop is CASGGSYTGNTEAFF. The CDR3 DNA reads TGTGCCAGCGGGGGGAGTTACACAGGGAACACTGAAGCTTTCTTT. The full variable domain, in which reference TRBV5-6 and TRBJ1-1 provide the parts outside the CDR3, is DAGVTQSPTHLIKTRGQQVTLRCSPKSGHDTVSWYQQALGQGPQFIFQYYEEEERQRGNFPDRFSGHQFPNYSSELNVNALLLGDSALYLCASGGSYTGNTEAFFGQGTRLTVV.